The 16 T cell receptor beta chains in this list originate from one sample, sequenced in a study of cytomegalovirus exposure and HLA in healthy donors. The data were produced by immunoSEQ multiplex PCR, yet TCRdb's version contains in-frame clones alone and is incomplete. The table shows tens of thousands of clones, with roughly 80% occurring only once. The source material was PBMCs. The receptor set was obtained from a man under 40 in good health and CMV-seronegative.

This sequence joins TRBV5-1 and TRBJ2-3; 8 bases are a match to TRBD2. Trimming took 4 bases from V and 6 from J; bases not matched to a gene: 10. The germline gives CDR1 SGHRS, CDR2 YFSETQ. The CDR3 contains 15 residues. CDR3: CASSPFGGGRDTQYF. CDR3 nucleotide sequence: TGCGCCAGCAGCCCATTCGGGGGGGGCCGGGATACGCAGTATTTT.

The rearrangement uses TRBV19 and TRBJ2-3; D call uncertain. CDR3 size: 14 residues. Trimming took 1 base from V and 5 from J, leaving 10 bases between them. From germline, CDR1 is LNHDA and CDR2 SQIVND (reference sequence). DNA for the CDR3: TGTGCCAGTAGTATAGGGCAATATGGAGATACGCAGTATTTT. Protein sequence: CASSIGQYGDTQYF.

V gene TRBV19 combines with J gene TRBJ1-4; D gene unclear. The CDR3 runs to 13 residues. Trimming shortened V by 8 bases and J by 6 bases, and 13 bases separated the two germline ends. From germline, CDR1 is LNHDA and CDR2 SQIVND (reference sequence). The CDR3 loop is CASRRTRDEKLFF. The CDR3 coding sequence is TGTGCCAGTCGACGAACTCGGGATGAAAAACTGTTTTTT. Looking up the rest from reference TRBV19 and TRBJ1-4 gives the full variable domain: DGGITQSPKYLFRKEGQNVTLSCEQNLNHDAMYWYRQDPGQGLRLIYYSQIVNDFQKGDIAEGYSVSREKKESFPLTVTSAQKNPTAFYLCASRRTRDEKLFFGSGTQLSVL.

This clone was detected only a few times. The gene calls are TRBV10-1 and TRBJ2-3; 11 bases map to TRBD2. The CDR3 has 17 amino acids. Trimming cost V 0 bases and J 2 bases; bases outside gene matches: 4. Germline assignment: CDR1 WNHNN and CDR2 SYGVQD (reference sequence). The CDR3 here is CASSESLAGGPTDTQYF. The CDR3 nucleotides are TGCGCCAGCAGTGAGTCTTTAGCGGGAGGGCCCACAGATACGCAGTATTTT.

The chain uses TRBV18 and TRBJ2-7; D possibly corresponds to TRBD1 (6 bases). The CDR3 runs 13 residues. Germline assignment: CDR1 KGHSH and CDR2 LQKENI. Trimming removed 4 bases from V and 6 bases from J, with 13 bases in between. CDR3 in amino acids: CASSLLDSSEQYV. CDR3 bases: TGTGCCAGCTCACTGCTGGACAGTTCCGAGCAGTACGTC.

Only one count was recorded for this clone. CDR3 protein: CASSWGTAHQPQHF. In DNA form, the CDR3 reads TGTGCCAGCAGCTGGGGGACAGCCCATCAGCCCCAGCATTTT. The chain couples TRBV5-6 to TRBJ1-5, with TRBD1 matching over 7 bases. Unmatched junction bases numbered 5, after V lost 3 bases and J lost 5 bases. The germline CDR1 and CDR2 sequences are SGHDT and YYEEEE. The CDR3 consists of 14 residues.

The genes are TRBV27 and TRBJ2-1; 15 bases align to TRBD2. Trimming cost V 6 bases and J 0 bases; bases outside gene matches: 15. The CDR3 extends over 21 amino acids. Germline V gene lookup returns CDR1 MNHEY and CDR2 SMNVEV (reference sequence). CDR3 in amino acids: CASSPHVSGTSGRFSYNEQFF. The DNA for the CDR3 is TGTGCCAGCAGCCCCCACGTTAGTGGGACTAGCGGGAGGTTCTCCTACAATGAGCAGTTCTTC.

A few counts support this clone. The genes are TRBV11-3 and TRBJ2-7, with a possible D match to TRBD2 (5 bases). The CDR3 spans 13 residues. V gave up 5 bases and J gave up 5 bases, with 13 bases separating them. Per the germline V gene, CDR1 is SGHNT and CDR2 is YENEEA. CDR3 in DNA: TGTGCCAGCAGCGCTCCCCCGAGGGACGAGCAGTACTTC. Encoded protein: CASSAPPRDEQYF.

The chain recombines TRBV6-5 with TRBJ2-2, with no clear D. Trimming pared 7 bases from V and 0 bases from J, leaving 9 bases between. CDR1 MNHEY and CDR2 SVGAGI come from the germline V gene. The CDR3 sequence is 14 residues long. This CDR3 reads CASTTVANTGELFF. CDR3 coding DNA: TGTGCCAGCACTACAGTCGCGAACACCGGGGAGCTGTTTTTT.

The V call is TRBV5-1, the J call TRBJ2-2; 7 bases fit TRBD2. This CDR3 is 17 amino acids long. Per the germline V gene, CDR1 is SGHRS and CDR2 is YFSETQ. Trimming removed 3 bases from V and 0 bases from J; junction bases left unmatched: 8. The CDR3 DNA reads TGCGCCAGCAGCTCCCTTCCGACTAGCACGAACACCGGGGAGCTGTTTTTT. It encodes CASSSLPTSTNTGELFF.

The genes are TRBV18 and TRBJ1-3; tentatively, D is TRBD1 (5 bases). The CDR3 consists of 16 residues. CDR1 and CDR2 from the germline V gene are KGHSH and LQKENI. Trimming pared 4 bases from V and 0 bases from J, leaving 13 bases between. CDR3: CASSLTAGNSGNTIYF. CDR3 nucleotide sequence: TGTGCCAGCTCACTTACCGCAGGGAACTCTGGAAACACCATATATTTT.

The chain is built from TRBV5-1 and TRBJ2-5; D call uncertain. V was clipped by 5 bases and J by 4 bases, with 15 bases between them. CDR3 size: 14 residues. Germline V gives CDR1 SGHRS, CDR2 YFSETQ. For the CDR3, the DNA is TGCGCCAGCAGTTCCGGTAATAGTAGAGAGACCCAGTACTTC. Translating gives CASSSGNSRETQYF. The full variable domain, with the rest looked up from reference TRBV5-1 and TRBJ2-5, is KAGVTQTPRYLIKTRGQQVTLSCSPISGHRSVSWYQQTPGQGLQFLFEYFSETQRNKGNFPGRFSGRQFSNSRSEMNVSTLELGDSALYLCASSSGNSRETQYFGPGTRLLVL.

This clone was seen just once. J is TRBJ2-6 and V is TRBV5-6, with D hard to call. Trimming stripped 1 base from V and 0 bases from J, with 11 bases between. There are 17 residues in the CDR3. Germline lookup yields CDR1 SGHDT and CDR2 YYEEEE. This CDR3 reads CASSLIFTYSGANVLTF. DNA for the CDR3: TGTGCCAGCAGCTTGATTTTCACATACTCTGGGGCCAACGTCCTGACTTTC.

This chain's CDR3 is CASSYQVGTEAFF. The DNA of the CDR3 is TGTGCCAGCAGCTACCAGGTTGGCACTGAAGCTTTCTTT. This rearrangement joins TRBV7-9 to TRBJ1-1; D not resolved. The CDR3 contains 13 residues. V lost 4 bases to trimming and J lost 4 bases, with 10 bases between them. The germline gives CDR1 SEHNR, CDR2 FQNEAQ (reference sequence).

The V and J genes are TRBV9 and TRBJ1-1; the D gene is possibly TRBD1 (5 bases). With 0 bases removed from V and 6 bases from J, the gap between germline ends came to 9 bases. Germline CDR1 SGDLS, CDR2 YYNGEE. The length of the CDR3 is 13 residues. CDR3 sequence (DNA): TGTGCCAGCAGCGTAGGGGGCAGCCCTGAAGCTTTCTTT. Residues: CASSVGGSPEAFF.

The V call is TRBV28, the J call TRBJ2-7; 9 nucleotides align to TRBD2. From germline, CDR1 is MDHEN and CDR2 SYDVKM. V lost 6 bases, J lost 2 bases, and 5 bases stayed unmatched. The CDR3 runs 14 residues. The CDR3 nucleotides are TGTGCCAGCAGCAAAATAGCGGGGGCCTACGAGCAGTACTTC. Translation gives CASSKIAGAYEQYF.